One and the same sample provided the 20 T cell receptor beta chains below, sequenced in a study of human T cells and chemical hapten exposure. TCRdb used MiXCR to reprocess the RACE reads, holding one entry per CDR3 protein. This sample has roughly 70,000 distinct CDR3 sequences, with 25% to 40% found just once. Specified time point: patch test 1, 2 weeks after DPC sensitization. The treatment denotes: therapeutic diphenylcyclopropenone sensitization with weekly scalp DPC. The sequencing here drew on whole blood, taken in connection with sensitization to the hapten diphenylcyclopropenone (DPC). All receptors derive from a middle-aged man with alopecia areata. Some clones in this sample may be carry-over from other donors' samples.

In its sample, this clonotype was seen many times. The rearrangement joins TRBV5-1 to TRBJ1-1; D not resolved. Germline CDR1 reads SGHRS; CDR2 reads YFSETQ. V shed 4 bases and J shed 4 bases, with 14 bases lying between them. This CDR3 is 14 amino acids long. CDR3 sequence reads: CASSLGGSGTEAFF. CDR3 sequence (DNA): TGCGCCAGCAGCCTAGGAGGTTCGGGCACTGAAGCTTTCTTT.

The chain combines TRBV6-5 with TRBJ1-3; D call uncertain. Germline V gives CDR1 MNHEY, CDR2 SVGAGI. This CDR3 contains 16 residues. The V gene lost 0 bases and the J gene lost 0 bases, with 9 bases spanning the gap. DNA for the CDR3: TGTGCCAGCAGTTACTCGTTCACGACCTCTGGAAACACCATATATTTT. Translating gives CASSYSFTTSGNTIYF.

J is TRBJ2-7 and V is TRBV7-9, with 10 bases that match TRBD1. Germline CDR1 reads SEHNR; CDR2 reads FQNEAQ (reference sequence). The CDR3 contains 13 residues. V gave up 5 bases and J gave up 7 bases; unmatched junction bases: 5. The CDR3 nucleotides read TGTGCCAGCAGCCCGACAGGGGGCAGGGAGCAGTACTTC. Residues: CASSPTGGREQYF.

This chain joins TRBV11-2 and TRBJ2-7, with D uncertain. The germline CDR1 and CDR2 sequences are SGHAT and FQNNGV. The CDR3 consists of 14 residues. Trimming stripped 5 bases from V and 3 bases from J, with 14 bases between. CDR3 nucleotides: TGTGCCAGCAGCCCGTCCGGCCCCTACTACGAGCAGTACTTC. Encoded protein: CASSPSGPYYEQYF.

J is TRBJ2-7 and V is TRBV5-1, with D maybe TRBD2 (5 bases). The CDR3 spans 14 residues. V was shortened by 1 base and J by 1 base, with 9 bases between the two germline ends. CDR1 and CDR2 from the germline V gene are SGHRS and YFSETQ. This chain's CDR3 is CASSLLPGSYEQYF. In nucleotides, the CDR3 is TGCGCCAGCAGCTTGCTCCCGGGGTCCTACGAGCAGTACTTC.

The J gene is TRBJ2-6, the V gene TRBV4-3, with D hard to call. V was clipped by 0 bases and J by 0 bases, with 9 bases between them. CDR3 size: 17 residues. Germline values: CDR1 LGHNA, CDR2 YSLEER. CDR3 loop: CASSQDWATSGANVLTF. The CDR3 nucleotides read TGCGCCAGCAGCCAAGATTGGGCAACCTCTGGGGCCAACGTCCTGACTTTC.

The rearrangement uses TRBV12-3 or TRBV12-4 and TRBJ1-3, with TRBD1 as a possible D gene (5 bases). The CDR3 is made up of 15 amino acids. Trimming cost V 6 bases and J 0 bases, with 12 bases left between them. The CDR3 DNA reads TGTGCCAGCAGCCACGGGACGGCCTCTGGAAACACCATATATTTT. Its protein product is CASSHGTASGNTIYF.

This chain connects TRBV24-1 to TRBJ2-1; 9 nucleotides match TRBD2. Germline values: CDR1 KGHDR, CDR2 SFDVKD. With 3 bases clipped from V and 15 bases from J, the junction kept 20 bases outside the gene matches. The CDR3 consists of 17 residues. The CDR3 coding sequence is TGTGCCACCAGTGATAAATTCTGGGGAGGGCTAGCGGGAAATCTGTTCTTC. The encoded protein is CATSDKFWGGLAGNLFF.

This clonotype was seen more than once but under ten times. The chain uses TRBV7-9 and TRBJ2-1; D is unclear. This CDR3 is 14 amino acids long. Deletions cut 1 base from V and 8 bases from J, with 12 bases between. CDR1 is SEHNR, CDR2 FQNEAQ, per germline (reference sequence). The CDR3 DNA reads TGTGCCAGCAGCTTAGATCGATCACTCGATGAGCAGTTCTTC. This gives the protein CASSLDRSLDEQFF.

This clonotype was picked up a small number of times. This chain's CDR3 is CASSPTQNTEAFF. CDR3 DNA: TGTGCCAGCTCACCAACCCAGAACACTGAAGCTTTCTTT. The rearrangement joins TRBV18 to TRBJ1-1; no firm D call. CDR3 length equals 13 residues. Looked up from germline, CDR1 is KGHSH and CDR2 is LQKENI. Trimming took 2 bases from V and 1 from J, leaving 5 bases between them.

This clonotype was detected only a few times. CDR3 in amino acids: CASRYRGTEAFF. CDR3 coding DNA: TGTGCCAGCAGGTACAGGGGCACTGAAGCTTTCTTT. The chain employs TRBV6-5 and TRBJ1-1; 7 bases map to TRBD1. The CDR3 extends over 12 amino acids. CDR1 and CDR2 from the germline V gene are MNHEY and SVGAGI. Germline trimming cut 6 bases from V and 4 bases from J; bases unmatched to any gene: 2.

The chain links TRBV6-2 or TRBV6-3 to TRBJ1-5; D might be TRBD1 (6 bases). The V gene's germline CDR1 is MNHEY and CDR2 SVGEGT. There are 15 residues in the CDR3. Trimming took 9 bases from V and 2 from J, leaving 17 bases between them. CDR3 nucleotides: TGTGCCAGTCTCTCAGGGGCCATGGGCAATCAGCCCCAGCATTTT. Protein sequence: CASLSGAMGNQPQHF.

This clonotype appeared a few times. V usage is TRBV18 and J usage is TRBJ1-5; 9 bases line up with TRBD1. Germline V gene data show CDR1 as KGHSH and CDR2 as LQKENI. CDR3 size: 15 residues. Trimming took 4 bases from V and 4 from J; bases not matched to a gene: 5. The CDR3 loop is CASSRSDRGNQPQHF. The CDR3, as DNA: TGTGCCAGCTCACGATCCGACAGGGGGAATCAGCCCCAGCATTTT.

This clonotype has a handful of counts. The chain recombines TRBV4-1 with TRBJ2-3, with 7 nucleotides matching TRBD2. V lost 0 bases, J lost 4 bases, and 10 bases stayed unmatched. The V gene's germline CDR1 is MGHRA and CDR2 YSYEKL. The CDR3 loop spans 17 amino acids. The CDR3 DNA follows: TGCGCCAGCAGCCAAGATTCTTCAGCGGGAACAGCAGATACGCAGTATTTT. Residues: CASSQDSSAGTADTQYF.

The gene calls are TRBV6-4 and TRBJ1-5; perhaps TRBD1 as D (5 bases). Trimming left V 2 bases short and J 2 bases short, with 10 bases between. The CDR3 totals 15 residues. The germline gives CDR1 MRHNA, CDR2 SNTAGT. The chain's CDR3 is CASSDPGKGNQPQHF. CDR3 coding DNA: TGTGCCAGCAGTGACCCAGGGAAGGGCAATCAGCCCCAGCATTTT.

The table lists this clonotype with a few counts. This chain connects TRBV12-3 or TRBV12-4 to TRBJ2-1, with 10 bases matching TRBD2. V was pared by 3 bases and J by 4 bases, with 3 bases of the junction left unmatched. The CDR3 runs to 15 residues. The CDR3 here is CASSFTSGAYNEQFF. The CDR3 coding sequence is TGTGCCAGCAGTTTCACTAGCGGGGCATACAATGAGCAGTTCTTC.

V gene TRBV15 combines with J gene TRBJ1-1; D may be TRBD1 (6 bases). This CDR3 region has 13 residues. Germline CDR1 LNHNV, CDR2 YYDKDF (reference sequence). V lost 3 bases, J lost 5 bases, and 10 bases lay in between. The CDR3 here is CATSRSGATEAFF. The CDR3 nucleotides read TGTGCCACCAGCAGGTCGGGGGCAACTGAAGCTTTCTTT.

This clonotype was seen a handful of times. The chain links TRBV27 to TRBJ1-5, with 7 bases lining up with TRBD1. From germline, CDR1 is MNHEY and CDR2 SMNVEV (reference sequence). V gave up 5 bases and J gave up 0 bases; unmatched junction bases: 4. CDR3 length equals 15 residues. CDR3 region: CASSKTGDSNQPQHF. The CDR3 nucleotides read TGTGCCAGCAGTAAAACAGGGGATAGCAATCAGCCCCAGCATTTT.

The chain employs TRBV12-3 or TRBV12-4 and TRBJ1-5, with a tentative D call TRBD1 (5 bases). V lost 1 base and J 4 bases, leaving 14 bases between the germline ends. This CDR3 is 16 amino acids long. DNA for the CDR3: TGTGCCAGCAGTTTAGGGGGGAATCGGATAAATCAGCCCCAGCATTTT. Protein: CASSLGGNRINQPQHF.

The genes are TRBV20-1 and TRBJ2-7; possible D gene TRBD1, 6 bases. V was cut by 0 bases and J by 2 bases, with 11 bases left in between. The CDR3 is made up of 14 amino acids. CDR1 is DFQATT and CDR2 is SNEGSKA in the germline V gene (reference sequence). The CDR3 region is CSAREIQGTYEQYF. The DNA for the CDR3 is TGCAGTGCTAGAGAGATACAGGGTACCTACGAGCAGTACTTC.